The source of this TCR beta chain is a study of T-cell reconstitution after alpha-beta-depleted transplantation in children. This clonotype was found a few times. The TCRbeta library incorporated unique molecular identifiers. TCRdb used MiXCR to reprocess the PCR reads, holding one entry per CDR3 protein. The sample includes about 610,000 distinct CDR3 sequences, roughly a tenth of them seen just once. The source was PBMCs from the stem cell graft donor, collected from the stem cell graft. The TCR was taken from a human donor who donated a stem cell graft to a child with acute myeloid leukemia.

DNA for the CDR3: TGCAGTGCTAACGATGGCAGGGGGCCACAAGAGACCCAGTACTTC. It yields the protein CSANDGRGPQETQYF. The chain links TRBV20-1 to TRBJ2-5, with 8 positions matching TRBD1. The CDR3 runs 15 residues. Unmatched junction bases numbered 9, after V lost 4 bases and J lost 2 bases. CDR1 is DFQATT and CDR2 is SNEGSKA in the germline V gene (reference sequence).